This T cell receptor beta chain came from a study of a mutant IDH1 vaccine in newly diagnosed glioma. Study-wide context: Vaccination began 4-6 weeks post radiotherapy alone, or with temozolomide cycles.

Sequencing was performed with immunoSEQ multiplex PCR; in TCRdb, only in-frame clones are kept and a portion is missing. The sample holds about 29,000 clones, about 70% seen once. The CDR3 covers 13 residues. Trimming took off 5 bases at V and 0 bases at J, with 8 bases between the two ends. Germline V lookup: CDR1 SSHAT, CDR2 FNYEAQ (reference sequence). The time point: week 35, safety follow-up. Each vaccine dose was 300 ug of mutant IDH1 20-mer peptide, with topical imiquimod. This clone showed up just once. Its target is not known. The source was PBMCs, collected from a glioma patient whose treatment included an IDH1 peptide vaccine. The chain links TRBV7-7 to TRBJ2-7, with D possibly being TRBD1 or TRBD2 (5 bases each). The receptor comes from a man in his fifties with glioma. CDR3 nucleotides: TGTGCCAGCAGCCCGGGGCCCTCCTACGAGCAGTACTTC. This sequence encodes CASSPGPSYEQYF.